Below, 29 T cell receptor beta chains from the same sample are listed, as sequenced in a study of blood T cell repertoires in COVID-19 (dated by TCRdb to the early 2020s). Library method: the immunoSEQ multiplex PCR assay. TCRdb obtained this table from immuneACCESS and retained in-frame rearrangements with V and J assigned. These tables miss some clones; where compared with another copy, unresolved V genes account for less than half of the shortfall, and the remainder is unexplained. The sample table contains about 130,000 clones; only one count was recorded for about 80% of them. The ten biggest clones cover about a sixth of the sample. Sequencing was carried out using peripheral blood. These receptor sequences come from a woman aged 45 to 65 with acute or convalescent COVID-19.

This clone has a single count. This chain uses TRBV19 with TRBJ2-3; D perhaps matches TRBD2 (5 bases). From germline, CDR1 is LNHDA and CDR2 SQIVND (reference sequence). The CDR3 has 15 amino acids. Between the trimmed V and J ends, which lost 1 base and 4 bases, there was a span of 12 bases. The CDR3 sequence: CASSIGTGFADTQYF. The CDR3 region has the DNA TGTGCCAGTAGTATAGGTACGGGGTTCGCAGATACGCAGTATTTT.

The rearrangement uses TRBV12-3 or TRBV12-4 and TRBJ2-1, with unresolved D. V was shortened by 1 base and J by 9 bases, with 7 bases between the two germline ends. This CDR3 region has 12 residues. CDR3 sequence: CASSLGGLEQFF. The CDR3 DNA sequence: TGTGCCAGCAGTTTAGGTGGGCTTGAGCAGTTCTTC.

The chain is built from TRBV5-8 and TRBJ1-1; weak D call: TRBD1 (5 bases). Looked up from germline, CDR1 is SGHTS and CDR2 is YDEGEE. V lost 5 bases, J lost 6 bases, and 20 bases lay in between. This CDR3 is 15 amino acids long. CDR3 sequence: CASSRGEQGSSEAFF. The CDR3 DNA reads TGTGCCAGCAGTCGTGGAGAGCAGGGAAGTTCTGAAGCTTTCTTT.

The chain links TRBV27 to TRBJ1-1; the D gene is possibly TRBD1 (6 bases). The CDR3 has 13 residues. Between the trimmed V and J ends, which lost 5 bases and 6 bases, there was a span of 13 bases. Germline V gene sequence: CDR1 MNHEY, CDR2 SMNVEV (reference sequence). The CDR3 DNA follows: TGTGCCAGCAGTGTAGAGCAGGGGTCTGAAGCTTTCTTT. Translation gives CASSVEQGSEAFF.

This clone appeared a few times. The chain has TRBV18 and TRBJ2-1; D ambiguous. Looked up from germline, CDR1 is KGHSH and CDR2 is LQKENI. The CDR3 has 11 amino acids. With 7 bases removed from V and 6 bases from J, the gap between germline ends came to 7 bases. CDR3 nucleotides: TGTGCCAGCTTAGCTGTCAATGAGCAGTTCTTC. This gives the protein CASLAVNEQFF.

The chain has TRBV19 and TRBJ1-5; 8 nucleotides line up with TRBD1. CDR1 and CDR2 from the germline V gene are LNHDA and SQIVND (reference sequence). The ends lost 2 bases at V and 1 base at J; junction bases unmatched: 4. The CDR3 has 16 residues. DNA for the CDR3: TGTGCCAGTAGTATAAAGACAGGGGCCAGCAATCAGCCCCAGCATTTT. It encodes CASSIKTGASNQPQHF. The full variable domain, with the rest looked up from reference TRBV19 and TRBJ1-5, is DGGITQSPKYLFRKEGQNVTLSCEQNLNHDAMYWYRQDPGQGLRLIYYSQIVNDFQKGDIAEGYSVSREKKESFPLTVTSAQKNPTAFYLCASSIKTGASNQPQHFGDGTRLSIL.

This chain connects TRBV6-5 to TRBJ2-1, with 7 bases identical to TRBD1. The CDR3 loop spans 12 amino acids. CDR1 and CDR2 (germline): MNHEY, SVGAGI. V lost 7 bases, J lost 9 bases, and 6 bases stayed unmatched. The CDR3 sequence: CASTAGGSEQFF. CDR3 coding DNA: TGTGCCAGCACCGCAGGGGGAAGTGAGCAGTTCTTC.

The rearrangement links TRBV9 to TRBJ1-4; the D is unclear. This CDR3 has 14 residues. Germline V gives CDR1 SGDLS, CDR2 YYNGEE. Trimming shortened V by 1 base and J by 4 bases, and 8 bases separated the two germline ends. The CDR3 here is CASSVSPVNEKLFF. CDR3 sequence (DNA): TGTGCCAGCAGCGTATCCCCGGTTAATGAAAAACTGTTTTTT.

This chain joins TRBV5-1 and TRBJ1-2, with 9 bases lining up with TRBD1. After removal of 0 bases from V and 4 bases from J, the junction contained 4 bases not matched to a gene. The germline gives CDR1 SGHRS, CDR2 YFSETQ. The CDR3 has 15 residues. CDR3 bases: TGCGCCAGCAGCTTGGAGGGACAGGGCGTCTATGGCTACACCTTC. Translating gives CASSLEGQGVYGYTF.

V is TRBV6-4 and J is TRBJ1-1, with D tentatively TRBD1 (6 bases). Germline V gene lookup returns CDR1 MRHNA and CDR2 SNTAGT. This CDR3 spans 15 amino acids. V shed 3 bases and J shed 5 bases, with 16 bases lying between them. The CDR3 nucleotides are TGTGCCAGCAGTGAGGGTATAGGGGGAATGACTGAAGCTTTCTTT. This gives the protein CASSEGIGGMTEAFF.

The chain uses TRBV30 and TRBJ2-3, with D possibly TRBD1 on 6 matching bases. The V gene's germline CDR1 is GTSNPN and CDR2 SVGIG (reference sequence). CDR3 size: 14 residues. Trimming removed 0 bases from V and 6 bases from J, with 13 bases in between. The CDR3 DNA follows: TGTGCCTGGAGTGTACGGTCAGGGGTTGATACGCAGTATTTT. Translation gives CAWSVRSGVDTQYF.

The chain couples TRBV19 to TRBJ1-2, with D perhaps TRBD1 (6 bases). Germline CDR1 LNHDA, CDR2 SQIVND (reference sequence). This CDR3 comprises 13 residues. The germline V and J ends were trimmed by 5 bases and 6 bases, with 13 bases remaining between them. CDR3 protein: CASSSQGLDGYTF. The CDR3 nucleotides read TGTGCCAGTAGTTCTCAGGGGCTCGATGGCTACACCTTC. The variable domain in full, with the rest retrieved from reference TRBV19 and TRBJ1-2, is DGGITQSPKYLFRKEGQNVTLSCEQNLNHDAMYWYRQDPGQGLRLIYYSQIVNDFQKGDIAEGYSVSREKKESFPLTVTSAQKNPTAFYLCASSSQGLDGYTFGSGTRLTVV.

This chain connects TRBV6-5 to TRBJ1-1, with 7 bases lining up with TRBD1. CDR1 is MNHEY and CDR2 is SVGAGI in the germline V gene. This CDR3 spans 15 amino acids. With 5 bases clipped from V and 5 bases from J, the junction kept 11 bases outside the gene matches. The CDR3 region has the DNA TGTGCCAGCAGTCCTCGTTACCCGGGACAGACTGAAGCTTTCTTT. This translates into CASSPRYPGQTEAFF.

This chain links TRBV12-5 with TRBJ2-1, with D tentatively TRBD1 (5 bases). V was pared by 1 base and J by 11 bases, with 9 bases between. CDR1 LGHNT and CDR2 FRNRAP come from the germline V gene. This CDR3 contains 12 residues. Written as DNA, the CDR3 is TGTGCTAGTGGTTTGGCACACAGGAAGCAGTTCTTC. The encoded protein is CASGLAHRKQFF.

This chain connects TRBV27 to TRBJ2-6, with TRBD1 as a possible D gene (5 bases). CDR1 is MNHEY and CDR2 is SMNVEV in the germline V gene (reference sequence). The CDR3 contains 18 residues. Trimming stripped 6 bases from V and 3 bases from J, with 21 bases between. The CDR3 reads CASRHQGSPGSGANVLTF. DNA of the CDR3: TGTGCCAGCAGGCACCAGGGATCTCCAGGTAGTGGGGCCAACGTCCTGACTTTC.

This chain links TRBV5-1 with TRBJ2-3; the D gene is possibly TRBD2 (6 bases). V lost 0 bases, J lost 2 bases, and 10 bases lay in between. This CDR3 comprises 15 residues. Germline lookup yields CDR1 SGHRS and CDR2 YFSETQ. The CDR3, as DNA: TGCGCCAGCAGCTTGGGGCGGGGAAACACAGATACGCAGTATTTT. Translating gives CASSLGRGNTDTQYF.

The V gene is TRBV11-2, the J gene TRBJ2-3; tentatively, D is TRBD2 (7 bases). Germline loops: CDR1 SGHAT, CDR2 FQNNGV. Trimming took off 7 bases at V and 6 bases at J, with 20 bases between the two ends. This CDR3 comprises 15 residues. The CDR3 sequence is CASTYKGGLGDTQYF. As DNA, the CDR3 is TGTGCCAGCACCTACAAGGGGGGGCTGGGCGATACGCAGTATTTT.

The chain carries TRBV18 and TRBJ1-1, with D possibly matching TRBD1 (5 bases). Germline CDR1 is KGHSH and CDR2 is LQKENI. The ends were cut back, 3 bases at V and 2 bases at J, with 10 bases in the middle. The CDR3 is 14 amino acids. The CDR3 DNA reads TGTGCCAGCTCACCCCAGACAGAAAACACTGAAGCTTTCTTT. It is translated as CASSPQTENTEAFF.

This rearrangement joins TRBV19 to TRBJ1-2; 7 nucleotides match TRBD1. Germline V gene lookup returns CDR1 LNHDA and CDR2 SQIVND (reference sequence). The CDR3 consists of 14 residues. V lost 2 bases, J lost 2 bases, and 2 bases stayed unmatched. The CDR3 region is CASSIPGQNYGYTF. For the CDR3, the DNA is TGTGCCAGTAGTATACCGGGACAGAACTATGGCTACACCTTC.

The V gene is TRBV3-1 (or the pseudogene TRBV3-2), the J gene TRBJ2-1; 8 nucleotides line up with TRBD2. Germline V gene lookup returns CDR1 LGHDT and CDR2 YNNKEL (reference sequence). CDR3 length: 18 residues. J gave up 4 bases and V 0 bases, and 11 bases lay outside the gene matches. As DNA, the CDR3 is TGTGCCAGCAGCCAAGATGCGCTACGGGGGGGTATATACAATGAGCAGTTCTTC. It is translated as CASSQDALRGGIYNEQFF.

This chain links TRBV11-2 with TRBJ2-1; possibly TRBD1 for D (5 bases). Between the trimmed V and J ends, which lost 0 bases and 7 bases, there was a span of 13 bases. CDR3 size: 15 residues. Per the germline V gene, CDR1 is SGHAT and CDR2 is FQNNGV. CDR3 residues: CASSLEPGLGNEQFF. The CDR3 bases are TGTGCCAGCAGCTTAGAGCCAGGGTTAGGGAATGAGCAGTTCTTC.

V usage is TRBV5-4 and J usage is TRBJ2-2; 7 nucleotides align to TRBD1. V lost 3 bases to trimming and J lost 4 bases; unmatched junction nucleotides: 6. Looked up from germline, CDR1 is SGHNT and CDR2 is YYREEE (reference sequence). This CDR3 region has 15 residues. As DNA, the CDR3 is TGTGCCAGCAGCTCCCATACAGGGGTCACCGGGGAGCTGTTTTTT. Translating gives CASSSHTGVTGELFF.

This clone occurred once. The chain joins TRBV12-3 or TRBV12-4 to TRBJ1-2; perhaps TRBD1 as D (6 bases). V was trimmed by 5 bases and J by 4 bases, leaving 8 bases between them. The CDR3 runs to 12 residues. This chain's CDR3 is CASSRGGYGYTF. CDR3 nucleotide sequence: TGTGCCAGCAGTAGGGGGGGCTATGGCTACACCTTC.

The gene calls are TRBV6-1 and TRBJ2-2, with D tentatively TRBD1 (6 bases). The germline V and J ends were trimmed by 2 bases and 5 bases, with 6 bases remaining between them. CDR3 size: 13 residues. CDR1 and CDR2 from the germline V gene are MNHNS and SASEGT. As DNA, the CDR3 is TGTGCCAGCAGTGAACAGGGGACCGGGGAGCTGTTTTTT. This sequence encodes CASSEQGTGELFF.

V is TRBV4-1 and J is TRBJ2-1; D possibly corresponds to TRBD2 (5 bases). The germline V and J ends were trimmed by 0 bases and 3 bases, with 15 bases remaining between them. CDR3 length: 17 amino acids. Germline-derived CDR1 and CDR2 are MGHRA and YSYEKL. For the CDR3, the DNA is TGCGCCAGCAGCCAAGATCGAGGACGGGGAAACTACAATGAGCAGTTCTTC. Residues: CASSQDRGRGNYNEQFF.

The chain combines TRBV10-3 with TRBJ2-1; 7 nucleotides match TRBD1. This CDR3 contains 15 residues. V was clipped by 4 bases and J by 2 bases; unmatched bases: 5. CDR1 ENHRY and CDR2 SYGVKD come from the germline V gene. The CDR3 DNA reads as TGTGCCATCAGTGGCGAGGACAGGACCTACAATGAGCAGTTCTTC. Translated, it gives CAISGEDRTYNEQFF.

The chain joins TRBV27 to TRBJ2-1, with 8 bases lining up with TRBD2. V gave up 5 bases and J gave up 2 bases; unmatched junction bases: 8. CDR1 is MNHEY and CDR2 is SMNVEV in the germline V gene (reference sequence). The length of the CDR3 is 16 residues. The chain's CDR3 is CASSLDPGGTYNEQFF. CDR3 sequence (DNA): TGTGCCAGCAGTCTGGACCCGGGGGGGACCTACAATGAGCAGTTCTTC.

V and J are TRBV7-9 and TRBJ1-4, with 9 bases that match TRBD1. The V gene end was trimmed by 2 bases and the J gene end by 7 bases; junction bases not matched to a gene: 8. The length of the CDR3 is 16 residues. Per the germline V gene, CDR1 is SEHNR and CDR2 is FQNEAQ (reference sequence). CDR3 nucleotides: TGTGCCAGCAGCTTAATAGTGGGACAGGGTCTTGAAAAACTGTTTTTT. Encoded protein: CASSLIVGQGLEKLFF.

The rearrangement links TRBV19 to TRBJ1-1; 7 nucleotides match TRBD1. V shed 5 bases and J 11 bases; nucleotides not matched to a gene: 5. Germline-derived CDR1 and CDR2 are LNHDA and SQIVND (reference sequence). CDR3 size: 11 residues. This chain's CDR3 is CASSDRVRAFF. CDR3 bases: TGTGCCAGTAGTGACAGGGTACGGGCTTTCTTT.